The present TCR beta chain was sequenced within a study of vaccination and CD4 T cells after COVID-19 (dated by TCRdb to 2022 to 2024). For context, the study as a whole: In the convalescent cohort there were six males and four females, among whom were two Hispanic individuals, seven Caucasians, two Asians and one multiracial person. Each participant got two doses of either the Pfizer-BioNTech BNT162b2 vaccine (n=8) or the Moderna mRNA-1273 vaccine (n=2). Post-COVID blood samples from convalescent patients were collected a median of roughly 100 days after diagnosis, with a range of roughly 35 to 180 days. Post-vaccine blood samples were taken a median of around 70 days after the second vaccine dose, with a range of 14 to 241 days. Culture stimuli were overlapping spike peptide pools from SARS-CoV-2 and from the common cold coronaviruses HCoV-NL63, HCoV-OC43 and HCoV-229E. Control cultures used a CEFX viral epitope pool as positive control, an HIV-1 Nef peptide pool as negative control, or no peptide. In around nine COVID-19 convalescent patients and a handful of infection-naive healthy vaccine recipients, the spike-specific CD4+ TCR repertoire before mRNA vaccination was compared with the repertoire after mRNA vaccination. Paper-wide results and their limitations: Among convalescent patients, a median around 86% of the SARS-CoV-2-reactive clones seen after vaccination appeared only after vaccination, which suggests priming specific to the vaccine. The study included relatively few convalescent patients and did not analyze early timepoints after natural infection. In convalescent patients, nearly all vaccine-specific clones (304 of 307) were found to be mono-reactive for SARS-CoV-2 spike rather than cross-reactive with common cold coronaviruses. The median number of SARS-CoV-2-reactive clonotypes rose from 21 after infection to some 37 after vaccination, but the change was not significant.

Taken with the paper, the label for treatment or condition translates to: 10-day PBMC culture with coronavirus spike peptide pools or control peptides (ViraFEST assay). The ViraFEST assay was used in the study, in which antigen-specific T cells were expanded with peptide pools and expanded clonotypes were subsequently identified by TCR sequencing. The absence of prior SARS-CoV-2 infection in healthy vaccine recipients was confirmed by negative nucleocapsid antibody tests before and after vaccination. Each well held 2.2 million or so PBMCs cultured with around 10 ug/ml peptide pools in IMDM containing approximately 5% human AB serum and 7.5 to 10 IU/ml IL-2. Half of the culture medium was replaced with fresh IL-2-containing medium on days 3 and 7. After 10 days of culture, CD4+ T cells were isolated by negative selection with the EasySep CD4+ T cell isolation kit. PBMCs were separated from whole blood using Ficoll-Paque Plus gradient centrifugation and then either used fresh or cryopreserved at -140C. In general, triplicate wells were set up for every culture condition.

Receptor amplification or capture employed PCR. DNA from cultured CD4+ T cells was subjected to TCR sequencing with the Oncomine TCR Beta short-read assay at the Johns Hopkins FTIC core. Genomic DNA was extracted from the cultured CD4+ T cells with the QIAamp micro DNA kit. Oncomine TCR Beta libraries from cultured CD4+ T cells were pooled with unique dual indexes and sequenced on an Illumina iSeq 100. For the original study's pipeline: Non-productive sequences were filtered out, and CDR3s that did not start with C, did not end with F or W, or were shorter than 7 amino acids were discarded. The MANAFEST web application identified antigen-specific clonotypes by comparing peptide-stimulated wells against reference wells and other culture wells. For a clone to be called positive, the clone needed an FDR below 0.05, an odds ratio above 5, and a productive frequency above 0.1% in at least two of three replicate wells. Clonotypes that were significantly expanded in both SARS-CoV-2 spike wells and at least one common cold coronavirus spike condition were defined as cross-reactive. Using R version 3.6.1, CDR3 homology was evaluated through Levenshtein distances (stringdist) along with unrooted phylogenetic trees (ape). TCRdb trimmed the raw reads at Q25, called clones with MiXCR and kept productive beta chains. One record per CDR3 amino acid sequence lists the most common genes and DNA. The V and J calls follow TCRdb's processing rather than the paper's. Present in this sample are approximately 15,000 distinct CDR3 sequences, 20% to 25% of which were seen just once. Of the sample, 9.5% to 15% falls within the top ten clones.

A word on this clonotype: Its antigen is still unknown. No clone much larger than this one lies a single base away; base qualities are absent.

The sequence derives from a human donor who received a COVID-19 vaccine. This material consisted of CD4+ T cells from blood, cultured in vitro, taken before SARS-CoV-2 vaccination.

The bases read TGTGCCTATCGGTACTCTGGAAACACCATATATTTT. Translated, this gives CAYRYSGNTIYF. Here the chain combines TRBV30 and TRBJ1-3; no D segment can be confidently identified. Trimming at the junction amounts to 7 bases on V and 0 bases on J, and the germline ends lie 7 bases apart. From a lookup of the germline V gene (reference sequence), CDR1 and CDR2 are GTSNPN and SVGIG. The CDR3, from cysteine to phenylalanine, totals 12 residues. Only the CDR3 DNA is retained, 36 bases long and in frame from the first base.